The 31 T cell receptor beta chains presented below share a single source sample, sequenced in a study of cytomegalovirus exposure and HLA in healthy donors. PCR primers comprised 60 Vbeta and 13 Jbeta primers. The method was immunoSEQ multiplex PCR; TCRdb's version includes in-frame clones alone and lacks a portion of them. The sample holds 160,000 or so clones; around 85% are singletons and the top ten take 0.85%. Input material: PBMCs. These receptors originate from a woman under 40 in good health and CMV-seronegative.

The V call is TRBV7-2, the J call TRBJ1-3; 10 bases map to TRBD1. CDR1 SGHTA and CDR2 FQGNSA come from the germline V gene. This CDR3 is 16 amino acids long. J was trimmed by 4 bases and V by 1 base; bases with no gene match: 4. CDR3 protein: CASSLDGTGAGNTIYF. In DNA, the CDR3 is TGTGCCAGCAGCTTAGACGGGACAGGGGCGGGAAACACCATATATTTT.

V usage is TRBV9 and J usage is TRBJ1-1; 7 bases map to TRBD1. The CDR3 extends over 13 amino acids. V shed 6 bases and J 4 bases; nucleotides not matched to a gene: 6. Germline CDR1 and CDR2: SGDLS and YYNGEE. The CDR3 protein is CASTTGEGTEAFF. In DNA form, the CDR3 reads TGTGCCAGCACAACAGGGGAAGGCACTGAAGCTTTCTTT.

The chain couples TRBV7-6 to TRBJ2-5; 7 positions match TRBD1. The CDR3 is 14 residues long. The V gene end was trimmed by 5 bases and the J gene end by 4 bases; junction bases not matched to a gene: 7. Germline assignment: CDR1 SGHVS and CDR2 FNYEAQ. Written as DNA, the CDR3 is TGTGCCAGCAGCCTAACACAGGGGCGAGAGACCCAGTACTTC. Translated: CASSLTQGRETQYF.

V gene TRBV25-1 combines with J gene TRBJ2-5; TRBD2 matches at 7 bases. This CDR3 is built from 16 residues. Germline CDR1 and CDR2: MGHDK and SYGVNS. J lost 2 bases, V lost 2 bases, and 8 bases had no gene match. CDR3 in amino acids: CASSEGALAEQETQYF. CDR3 sequence (DNA): TGTGCCAGCAGTGAAGGGGCTCTAGCGGAACAAGAGACCCAGTACTTC.

The V gene is TRBV5-1, the J gene TRBJ2-1, with D perhaps TRBD1 (5 bases). Germline V gene lookup returns CDR1 SGHRS and CDR2 YFSETQ. This CDR3 comprises 16 residues. V lost 0 bases and J 3 bases, leaving 13 bases between the germline ends. The CDR3: CASSLGDRAYYNEQFF. The CDR3 nucleotides read TGCGCCAGCAGCTTGGGCGACAGAGCCTACTACAATGAGCAGTTCTTC.

The chain links TRBV11-2 to TRBJ2-1, with no clear D. Deletions cut 0 bases from V and 4 bases from J, with 10 bases between. Germline V gene sequence: CDR1 SGHAT, CDR2 FQNNGV. CDR3 size: 15 residues. The CDR3 reads CASSLEGRVYNEQFF. In DNA, the CDR3 is TGTGCCAGCAGCTTAGAAGGCCGGGTTTACAATGAGCAGTTCTTC.

The rearrangement joins TRBV28 to TRBJ2-7; 9 positions match TRBD1. The CDR3 sequence is 15 residues long. The junction had 8 bases not matched to a gene; V was cut back by 7 bases and J by 1 base. Germline CDR1 and CDR2: MDHEN and SYDVKM. CDR3 sequence (DNA): TGTGCCAGCAACTCGGCCGGGACAGGGTCCTACGAGCAGTACTTC. This codes for CASNSAGTGSYEQYF.

V and J are TRBV21-1 and TRBJ1-4. TRBV21-1 represents a pseudogene. The CDR3 contains 19 residues. The CDR3 region is CASSKALKEAAEWDEKLFF. The CDR3 nucleotides read TGTGCCAGCAGCAAAGCGCTTAAGGAGGCCGCGGAGTGGGATGAAAAACTGTTTTTT.

The chain recombines TRBV5-1 with TRBJ2-1, with TRBD1 matching 10 bases. This CDR3 is built from 15 residues. J gave up 7 bases and V 3 bases, and 7 bases lay outside the gene matches. Per germline, CDR1 SGHRS and CDR2 YFSETQ. CDR3 loop: CASSWLGDRGNEQFF. CDR3 DNA: TGCGCCAGCAGCTGGTTAGGGGACAGGGGTAATGAGCAGTTCTTC.

V usage is TRBV4-1 and J usage is TRBJ2-1; possibly TRBD1 for D (6 bases). V gave up 0 bases and J gave up 4 bases, with 13 bases separating them. Germline V gene lookup returns CDR1 MGHRA and CDR2 YSYEKL. The CDR3 consists of 16 residues. CDR3 nucleotide sequence: TGCGCCAGCAGCCAAGATTCAAGGCAGGGGTACAATGAGCAGTTCTTC. Protein product: CASSQDSRQGYNEQFF.

There are a few counts of this clone. This sequence joins TRBV6-1 and TRBJ1-1, with 8 bases aligning to TRBD1. Unmatched junction bases numbered 13, after V lost 9 bases and J lost 4 bases. The CDR3 has 15 residues. Germline CDR1 MNHNS, CDR2 SASEGT. The CDR3 bases are TGTGCCAGGTCCGACAGGGGAGAGTGGAGCACTGAAGCTTTCTTT. Its protein product is CARSDRGEWSTEAFF.

The rearrangement links TRBV7-8 to TRBJ2-7; 11 bases align to TRBD2. CDR1 is SGHVS and CDR2 is FQNEAQ in the germline V gene. CDR3 length: 18 residues. J lost 4 bases, V lost 0 bases, and 11 bases had no gene match. The CDR3: CASSLALVVAGGPYEQYV. The CDR3 nucleotides are TGTGCCAGCAGCTTAGCGCTAGTGGTAGCGGGAGGGCCGTACGAGCAGTACGTC.

The chain carries TRBV7-8 and TRBJ2-3; perhaps TRBD2 as D (5 bases). Between the trimmed V and J ends, which lost 1 base and 6 bases, there was a span of 8 bases. The CDR3 covers 13 residues. From germline, CDR1 is SGHVS and CDR2 FQNEAQ. In nucleotides, the CDR3 is TGTGCCAGCAGCTTAGTTTGGGAGGATACGCAGTATTTT. Translating it yields CASSLVWEDTQYF. Full variable domain (remainder filled in from reference TRBV7-8 and TRBJ2-3): GAGVSQSPRYKVAKRGQDVALRCDPISGHVSLFWYQQALGQGPEFLTYFQNEAQLDKSGLPSDRFFAERPEGSVSTLKIQRTQQEDSAVYLCASSLVWEDTQYFGPGTRLTVL.

V is TRBV7-6 and J is TRBJ2-1; possible D gene TRBD1, 6 bases. This CDR3 region has 14 residues. The germline CDR1 and CDR2 sequences are SGHVS and FNYEAQ. V lost 0 bases, J lost 3 bases, and 6 bases lay in between. CDR3 amino acids: CASSLARGYNEQFF. The CDR3 DNA sequence: TGTGCCAGCAGCTTAGCCAGGGGCTACAATGAGCAGTTCTTC.

This clone appeared once. This chain links TRBV15 with TRBJ1-2; maybe TRBD1 (6 bases). Per the germline V gene, CDR1 is LNHNV and CDR2 is YYDKDF (reference sequence). The V gene lost 1 base and the J gene lost 4 bases, with 19 bases spanning the gap. The CDR3 is 17 amino acids. The CDR3 sequence is CATSRVPVGADIYGYTF. Here the CDR3 DNA reads TGTGCCACCAGCAGAGTTCCGGTGGGGGCCGATATCTATGGCTACACCTTC.

V is TRBV16 and J is TRBJ2-1, with 9 bases fitting TRBD2. CDR1 and CDR2 (germline): KGHSY, FQNENV. The CDR3 extends over 19 amino acids. The J segment lost 1 base and the V segment lost 6 bases, leaving 16 bases of the junction unmatched. DNA for the CDR3: TGTGCCAGCAGTTTAAGTCTAGCGGGGAACAAACCATCCTACAATGAGCAGTTCTTC. Amino acid sequence: CASSLSLAGNKPSYNEQFF. Variable domain in full (rest from reference TRBV16 and TRBJ2-1): GEEVAQTPKHLVRGEGQKAKLYCAPIKGHSYVFWYQQVLKNEFKFLISFQNENVFDETGMPKERFSAKCLPNSPCSLEIQATKLEDSAVYFCASSLSLAGNKPSYNEQFFGPGTRLTVL.

To note about this clone: This sample also contains other DNA sequences that code for the same CDR3. The V and J genes are TRBV6-5 and TRBJ1-2; unclear D gene. Deletions cut 3 bases from V and 0 bases from J, with 8 bases between. CDR1 is MNHEY and CDR2 is SVGAGI in the germline V gene. The CDR3 runs to 14 residues. The DNA for the CDR3 is TGTGCCAGCAGTTATCAGGCAGCTAACTATGGCTACACCTTC. Protein product: CASSYQAANYGYTF.

The chain employs TRBV11-3 and TRBJ1-1; D is perhaps TRBD1 (6 bases). Germline lookup yields CDR1 SGHNT and CDR2 YENEEA. V was pared by 5 bases and J by 5 bases, with 18 bases between. The CDR3 sequence is 15 residues long. The CDR3 here is CASSPGGAGGTEAFF. The CDR3 DNA reads TGTGCCAGCAGCCCGGGGGGCGCCGGAGGGACTGAAGCTTTCTTT.

The chain employs TRBV10-3 and TRBJ1-5; no reliable D call. Germline loops: CDR1 ENHRY, CDR2 SYGVKD. Trimming shortened V by 3 bases and J by 7 bases, and 16 bases separated the two germline ends. CDR3 length: 15 residues. CDR3 in amino acids: CAISDPGEVRQPQHF. The CDR3, as DNA: TGTGCCATCAGTGACCCCGGGGAGGTGAGGCAGCCCCAGCATTTT.

This CDR3 is CASSLGVNQPQHF. The CDR3 nucleotides read TGTGCCAGCAGCTTAGGAGTCAATCAGCCCCAGCATTTT. The chain is built from TRBV7-2 and TRBJ1-5; unclear D gene. Trimming stripped 1 base from V and 3 bases from J, with 4 bases between. The V gene's germline CDR1 is SGHTA and CDR2 FQGNSA. This CDR3 has 13 amino acids.

This chain links TRBV5-1 with TRBJ2-3; 8 positions match TRBD2. V lost 4 bases and J lost 0; bases outside the gene matches: 7. CDR1 and CDR2 from the germline V gene are SGHRS and YFSETQ. The length of the CDR3 is 16 residues. CDR3 coding DNA: TGCGCCAGCAGCCCCCGCGGGGGGCTAAGCACAGATACGCAGTATTTT. As protein: CASSPRGGLSTDTQYF.

V and J are TRBV9 and TRBJ2-3, with TRBD1 matching 8 bases. This CDR3 spans 16 amino acids. Trimming took 4 bases from V and 5 from J; bases not matched to a gene: 12. Germline V gene lookup returns CDR1 SGDLS and CDR2 YYNGEE. The CDR3 here is CASSSRGRGLVDTQYF. The CDR3 DNA reads TGTGCCAGCAGCTCACGGGGCAGGGGGCTCGTAGATACGCAGTATTTT.

V usage is TRBV6-1 and J usage is TRBJ2-1; possibly TRBD2 for D (5 bases). CDR3 length equals 17 residues. V gave up 3 bases and J gave up 9 bases, with 24 bases separating them. Germline-derived CDR1 and CDR2 are MNHNS and SASEGT. CDR3 bases: TGTGCCAGCAGTGACGGGTCCGAACGAGGACTTCGGGGTGAGCAGTTCTTC. Amino acid sequence: CASSDGSERGLRGEQFF.

This clone was counted between two and nine times. The chain employs TRBV13 and TRBJ1-1; perhaps TRBD1 as D (5 bases). Looked up from germline, CDR1 is PRHDT and CDR2 is FYEKMQ (reference sequence). CDR3 length: 14 residues. V dropped 6 bases and J dropped 1 base, with 12 bases sitting between them. The CDR3 DNA is TGTGCCAGCAGTCCGGGGGGAAGGAACACTGAAGCTTTCTTT. The encoded protein is CASSPGGRNTEAFF.

V and J are TRBV27 and TRBJ2-5; the D gene is possibly TRBD1 (5 bases). V was clipped by 5 bases and J by 3 bases, with 13 bases between them. Germline V lookup: CDR1 MNHEY, CDR2 SMNVEV (reference sequence). The CDR3 is made up of 14 amino acids. CDR3 region: CASSLTARKETQYF. The CDR3 region has the DNA TGTGCCAGCAGTCTGACAGCAAGAAAAGAGACCCAGTACTTC.

The chain combines TRBV5-1 with TRBJ2-5; the D gene is possibly TRBD1 (6 bases). V lost 3 bases and J 2 bases, leaving 17 bases between the germline ends. This CDR3 comprises 16 residues. Germline V gives CDR1 SGHRS, CDR2 YFSETQ. As DNA, the CDR3 is TGCGCCAGCAGCTGGGGTCCTCAGGGGAAGCAAGAGACCCAGTACTTC. Translated, it gives CASSWGPQGKQETQYF.

The rearrangement uses TRBV5-1 and TRBJ2-1; D possibly corresponds to TRBD2 (6 bases). Germline V CDR1 and CDR2: SGHRS, YFSETQ. The CDR3 sequence is 13 residues long. V was shortened by 4 bases and J by 7 bases, with 12 bases between the two germline ends. The CDR3 DNA follows: TGCGCCAGCAGCACGGAGGGCAGAAATGAGCAGTTCTTC. Residues: CASSTEGRNEQFF.

CDR3 loop: CSVAPTVTSYEQYF. The CDR3 nucleotides are TGCAGCGTTGCACCGACTGTAACCTCCTACGAGCAGTACTTC. The rearrangement uses TRBV29-1 and TRBJ2-7; no reliable D call. V was cut by 4 bases and J by 0 bases, with 13 bases left in between. Germline V CDR1 and CDR2: SQVTM, ANQGSEA. The CDR3 consists of 14 residues.

The rearrangement joins TRBV2 to TRBJ2-5; a weak D match, TRBD2 (6 bases). Near its end, the DNA agrees better with TRBJ2-7, so the J call may be wrong. Germline lookup yields CDR1 SNHLY and CDR2 FYNNEI. The CDR3 runs 13 residues. In nucleotides, the CDR3 is TGTGCCAGCGACCGGGACTCCTCCTACGAGCAGTACTTC. Translating it yields CASDRDSSYEQYF.

This clone came up once. The V gene is TRBV18, the J gene TRBJ2-3; 12 bases line up with TRBD2. V was clipped by 0 bases and J by 4 bases; unmatched bases: 5. The CDR3 is made up of 17 amino acids. Germline CDR1 and CDR2: KGHSH and LQKENI. In DNA form, the CDR3 reads TGTGCCAGCTCACCACCGGGGCTAGCGGGAGGGCCAGATACGCAGTATTTT. It translates to CASSPPGLAGGPDTQYF.

This clone was recorded a few times. This chain links TRBV6-5 with TRBJ1-1, with D uncertain. The V end was cut by 2 bases, the J end by 11 bases, with 15 bases between. The CDR3 loop spans 13 amino acids. The germline V gene encodes CDR1 MNHEY and CDR2 SVGAGI. For the CDR3, the DNA is TGTGCCAGCAGTTACCCAAACAGCAAGTCGGCTTTCTTT. Its protein is CASSYPNSKSAFF.